The 16 T cell receptor beta chains in this list originate from one sample, sequenced in a study of blood T cell repertoires in COVID-19. Generated by immunoSEQ multiplex PCR, the TCRdb table keeps only in-frame clones and is missing some. The sample has roughly 260,000 clones, about 87% seen once. The specimen was peripheral blood. The receptors were sampled from a woman aged 45-65 years with acute or convalescent COVID-19.

This rearrangement joins TRBV6-5 to TRBJ2-5; D ambiguous. Per germline, CDR1 MNHEY and CDR2 SVGAGI. The CDR3 extends over 15 amino acids. V gave up 6 bases and J gave up 4 bases, with 18 bases separating them. CDR3 coding DNA: TGTGCCAGCAGCCCGGTGATAGCCCAGATAGAGACCCAGTACTTC. It yields the protein CASSPVIAQIETQYF.

The chain joins TRBV28 to TRBJ2-1; no firm D call. The CDR3 is made up of 12 amino acids. Germline V gene lookup returns CDR1 MDHEN and CDR2 SYDVKM. V was shortened by 2 bases and J by 7 bases, with 6 bases between the two germline ends. CDR3 sequence reads: CASSLIINEQFF. CDR3 bases: TGTGCCAGCAGTTTAATTATTAATGAGCAGTTCTTC.

The chain is built from TRBV5-1 and TRBJ2-5; 10 positions agree with TRBD1. V lost 4 bases to trimming and J lost 5 bases; unmatched junction nucleotides: 8. Germline assignment: CDR1 SGHRS and CDR2 YFSETQ. The CDR3 has 15 amino acids. CDR3 loop: CASSGPGQGRETQYF. The CDR3, as DNA: TGCGCCAGCAGCGGACCGGGACAGGGGCGCGAGACCCAGTACTTC.

The chain combines TRBV28 with TRBJ1-1; 8 positions agree with TRBD1. This CDR3 is 12 amino acids long. The V segment lost 6 bases and the J segment 11 bases; nucleotides outside the gene matches: 8. Germline CDR1 MDHEN, CDR2 SYDVKM. The CDR3 region is CASSGQGLVAFF. CDR3 bases: TGTGCCAGCAGCGGACAGGGTTTAGTCGCTTTCTTT.

The CDR3 DNA sequence: TGTGCCAGCAGCACCTCAGGGGGACCTGGAAACACCATATATTTT. The encoded protein is CASSTSGGPGNTIYF. This chain uses TRBV7-9 with TRBJ1-3; 7 bases match TRBD1. V lost 5 bases and J lost 2; bases outside the gene matches: 6. This CDR3 spans 15 amino acids. CDR1 and CDR2 from the germline V gene are SEHNR and FQNEAQ (reference sequence). Looking up the rest from reference TRBV7-9 and TRBJ1-3 gives the full variable domain: DTGVSQNPRHKITKRGQNVTFRCDPISEHNRLYWYRQTLGQGPEFLTYFQNEAQLEKSRLLSDRFSAERPKGSFSTLEIQRTEQGDSAMYLCASSTSGGPGNTIYFGEGSWLTVV.

This chain connects TRBV9 to TRBJ2-1; 7 bases map to TRBD1. This CDR3 region has 16 residues. The germline V gene has CDR1 SGDLS and CDR2 YYNGEE. V lost 3 bases to trimming and J lost 0 bases; unmatched junction nucleotides: 6. The CDR3 here is CASSERSGGSYNEQFF. CDR3 DNA: TGTGCCAGCAGCGAACGTTCAGGGGGCTCCTACAATGAGCAGTTCTTC. Full variable domain (rest looked up from reference TRBV9 and TRBJ2-1): DSGVTQTPKHLITATGQRVTLRCSPRSGDLSVYWYQQSLDQGLQFLIQYYNGEERAKGNILERFSAQQFPDLHSELNLSSLELGDSALYFCASSERSGGSYNEQFFGPGTRLTVL.

J is TRBJ2-5 and V is TRBV30; D gene uncertain. CDR3 length: 11 residues. Germline CDR1 reads GTSNPN; CDR2 reads SVGIG (reference sequence). Trimming took off 3 bases at V and 4 bases at J, with 6 bases between the two ends. This CDR3 reads CAWRALETQYF. The CDR3 DNA is TGTGCCTGGAGGGCCTTAGAGACCCAGTACTTC.

This clone came up a few times. The same CDR3 also results from other DNA sequences found in this sample. The rearrangement links TRBV5-1 to TRBJ2-7, with D hard to call. Trimming stripped 2 bases from V and 3 bases from J, with 3 bases between. The CDR3 covers 11 residues. The germline V gene encodes CDR1 SGHRS and CDR2 YFSETQ. The CDR3 nucleotides read TGCGCCAGCAGCTTCCTCTACGAGCAGTACTTC. This translates into CASSFLYEQYF.

The gene calls are TRBV10-3 and TRBJ2-7; 9 nucleotides align to TRBD1. Germline V CDR1 and CDR2: ENHRY, SYGVKD. Losses at the gene ends were 3 bases for V and 1 base for J; bases not matched to a gene: 4. The CDR3 is 15 amino acids. CDR3 protein: CAISDRDRASYEQYF. The CDR3 DNA sequence: TGTGCCATCAGTGACCGGGACAGGGCATCCTACGAGCAGTACTTC.

The table lists this clone with a count of one. The chain recombines TRBV24-1 with TRBJ2-2; D possibly corresponds to TRBD1 (5 bases). V dropped 5 bases and J dropped 2 bases, with 8 bases sitting between them. Germline CDR1 reads KGHDR; CDR2 reads SFDVKD. The CDR3 sequence is 14 residues long. The CDR3 here is CATSVQGNTGELFF. The CDR3 region has the DNA TGTGCCACCAGTGTCCAGGGCAACACCGGGGAGCTGTTTTTT.

The chain carries TRBV19 and TRBJ1-1, with TRBD1 as a possible D gene (6 bases). V lost 4 bases, J lost 4 bases, and 13 bases lay in between. The CDR3 is 14 residues long. CDR1 is LNHDA and CDR2 is SQIVND in the germline V gene (reference sequence). The DNA for the CDR3 is TGTGCCAGTAGTACAGTACAGGGTCGCACTGAAGCTTTCTTT. Amino acids: CASSTVQGRTEAFF.

The chain carries TRBV18 and TRBJ1-1; D is unclear. The CDR3 covers 14 residues. The V end was cut by 5 bases, the J end by 2 bases, with 12 bases between. Germline loops: CDR1 KGHSH, CDR2 LQKENI. This chain's CDR3 is CASSSNSGNTEAFF. The CDR3 DNA reads as TGTGCCAGCTCATCAAACAGCGGTAACACTGAAGCTTTCTTT.

CDR3 coding DNA: TGTGCCAGCAGCTTCCCTGGAGCGGGAGGTGACTACAATGAGCAGTTCTTC. Translation: CASSFPGAGGDYNEQFF. The chain employs TRBV7-3 and TRBJ2-1, with TRBD2 identical over 9 bases. With 3 bases clipped from V and 3 bases from J, the junction kept 9 bases outside the gene matches. The germline V gene encodes CDR1 SGHTA and CDR2 FQGTGA. CDR3 length: 17 residues.

CDR3 sequence reads: CASRMTSPDTQYF. The CDR3 nucleotides read TGTGCCAGCAGAATGACTAGCCCAGATACGCAGTATTTT. The V gene is TRBV6-5, the J gene TRBJ2-3; 7 nucleotides align to TRBD2. V lost 6 bases to trimming and J lost 4 bases; unmatched junction nucleotides: 4. This CDR3 comprises 13 residues. Per the germline V gene, CDR1 is MNHEY and CDR2 is SVGAGI.

The rearrangement joins TRBV3-1 (or the pseudogene TRBV3-2) to TRBJ2-1; tentatively, D is TRBD2 (6 bases). The germline V gene encodes CDR1 LGHDT and CDR2 YNNKEL (reference sequence). This CDR3 contains 15 residues. V lost 2 bases and J 9 bases, leaving 17 bases between the germline ends. This chain's CDR3 is CASSQQTRGRVEQFF. The CDR3, as DNA: TGTGCCAGCAGCCAACAGACTAGGGGCCGGGTTGAGCAGTTCTTC.

The chain recombines TRBV4-2 with TRBJ2-5; 7 bases are a match to TRBD1. The CDR3 is made up of 18 amino acids. V was pared by 0 bases and J by 1 base, with 11 bases of the junction left unmatched. CDR1 and CDR2 (germline): LGHNA, YNFKEQ. The CDR3 sequence: CASSQESGTAGSQETQYF. The DNA of the CDR3 is TGTGCCAGCAGCCAAGAATCTGGGACAGCAGGTTCCCAAGAGACCCAGTACTTC.